This TCR beta chain comes out of a study of cytomegalovirus exposure and HLA in healthy donors. Study conclusions and caveats: In a later analysis, common viral pathogens appeared linked to several of the most significant clusters.

The study ran its PCR with 60 Vbeta and 13 Jbeta primers. Clones were sequenced by immunoSEQ multiplex PCR, and TCRdb holds only the in-frame ones, with some missing. The sample includes some 77,000 clones, roughly three quarters seen only once; the top ten take roughly 25%. This clone was seen more than once but under ten times. The antigen remains undetermined. Germline V gene lookup returns CDR1 SGHNT and CDR2 YYREEE (reference sequence). The V gene end was trimmed by 1 base and the J gene end by 5 bases; junction bases not matched to a gene: 3. CDR3 length equals 15 residues. Sequencing was done on a sample of PBMCs. The sequence came from a woman aged 50 to 65 in good health and CMV-seropositive. J is TRBJ2-5 and V is TRBV5-4, with 12 bases identical to TRBD2. The CDR3 protein is CASSLPGTSGETQYF. In DNA form, the CDR3 reads TGTGCCAGCAGCTTGCCCGGGACTAGCGGGGAGACCCAGTACTTC.